This record covers a single T cell receptor (beta chain). The CDR3 runs to 15 residues. Looked up from germline, CDR1 is SGHTA and CDR2 is FQGNSA. Trimming stripped 2 bases from V and 0 bases from J, with 8 bases between. The data originate from a study of blood T cell repertoires in COVID-19. On the study more broadly: The United States, Italy and Spain supplied acute and convalescent COVID-19 samples. Sources were T cells, B-cell-depleted T cells, or PBMCs; the material itself was cDNA or gDNA.

Original methodology: Estimation of nucleated cell counts relied on the amplification of reference gene primers. Generated by immunoSEQ multiplex PCR, the TCRdb table keeps only in-frame clones and is missing some. That table is the source of V, J and clone size, and D and trimming were worked out from the DNA. The data show about 84,000 clones, 65% to 85% seen once. Sequenced material: peripheral blood. The chain joins TRBV7-2 to TRBJ2-1, with D unclear. The TCR comes from a woman older than 75 with acute or convalescent COVID-19. CDR3 amino acids: CASSLQESSYNEQFF. CDR3 in DNA: TGTGCCAGCAGCTTACAGGAAAGCTCCTACAATGAGCAGTTCTTC. Variable domain in full (rest from reference TRBV7-2 and TRBJ2-1): GAGVSQSPSNKVTEKGKDVELRCDPISGHTALYWYRQSLGQGLEFLIYFQGNSAPDKSGLPSDRFSAERTGGSVSTLTIQRTQQEDSAVYLCASSLQESSYNEQFFGPGTRLTVL.